This T cell receptor (beta chain) stems from a study of Ad26.COV2.S vaccination and SARS-CoV-2 variants. General study points: Across vaccine and placebo recipients, the breadth of non-spike TCRs was similar. Vaccinated individuals (as opposed to placebo recipients) had higher spike-specific TCR breadth. Researchers cautioned that TCR breadth and depth analyses may have underestimated total T cell responses. There was reportedly substantial breadth in spike-specific CD8+ and CD4+ T cell responses after vaccination.

Generated by immunoSEQ multiplex PCR, the TCRdb table keeps only in-frame clones and is missing some. The table includes approximately 90,000 clones, roughly 85% detected once. The germline V gene has CDR1 MNHEY and CDR2 SVGEGT. CDR3 length: 15 residues. Losses at the gene ends were 5 bases for V and 0 bases for J; bases not matched to a gene: 4. This clone was observed a single time. Antigen specificity is unknown. The clonotype originates from a human donor who had recovered from COVID-19. The rearrangement uses TRBV6-2 or TRBV6-3 and TRBJ2-7; TRBD2 agrees at 10 bases. The sample here was peripheral blood, taken after recovery from COVID-19. The CDR3 spells CASSETSGFSYEQYF. CDR3 nucleotide sequence: TGTGCCAGCAGTGAGACTAGCGGGTTCTCCTACGAGCAGTACTTC.